The 27 T cell receptor beta chains in this list originate from one sample, sequenced in a study of blood T cells in healthy people across ages. A J-beta primer mix and a sample-barcoded 5' primer were used in a second PCR of roughly 6 to 11 cycles. From the 5' RACE reads, TCRdb called clonotypes with MiXCR, one entry per CDR3 protein. The sample contains over 1,300,000 distinct CDR3 sequences, roughly 64% of which appear only once. The sequenced material came from blood. Receptors were obtained from a man younger than 35 in good health.

This clonotype was detected once. The chain has TRBV7-2 and TRBJ2-1; TRBD2 agrees at 8 bases. The CDR3 contains 15 residues. The germline CDR1 and CDR2 sequences are SGHTA and FQGNSA. Trimming removed 4 bases from V and 8 bases from J; junction bases left unmatched: 10. The CDR3 DNA reads as TGTGCCAGCAGCTCCATCGGGACTAGGGGGGATGAGCAGTTCTTC. Its protein is CASSSIGTRGDEQFF.

V gene TRBV27 combines with J gene TRBJ2-7; 13 bases line up with TRBD2. Germline V gives CDR1 MNHEY, CDR2 SMNVEV (reference sequence). The CDR3 length is 19 residues. Trimming took 7 bases from V and 4 from J; bases not matched to a gene: 19. CDR3: CASTAEGNTGLAGAYEQYF. The CDR3 DNA reads as TGTGCCAGCACCGCGGAGGGGAACACCGGACTAGCGGGGGCTTACGAGCAGTACTTC.

J is TRBJ2-7 and V is TRBV7-6; no firm D call. The CDR3 extends over 14 amino acids. Trimming took off 2 bases at V and 3 bases at J, with 11 bases between the two ends. Germline CDR1 reads SGHVS; CDR2 reads FNYEAQ. The CDR3 bases are TGTGCCAGCAGCTTAAAAACCGCAGGCTACGAGCAGTACTTC. Translation gives CASSLKTAGYEQYF.

The rearrangement links TRBV6-6 to TRBJ2-4; 9 bases map to TRBD2. Near its end, the DNA agrees better with TRBJ2-5, so the J call may be wrong. Germline V lookup: CDR1 MNHNY, CDR2 SVGAGI (reference sequence). The CDR3 runs to 17 residues. DNA of the CDR3: TGTGCCAGCAGTTACGGTCGAAGCGGGAGGATCCAAGAGACCCAGTACTTC. It encodes CASSYGRSGRIQETQYF.

J is TRBJ2-5 and V is TRBV15; D is ambiguous. Germline values: CDR1 LNHNV, CDR2 YYDKDF (reference sequence). Trimming cost V 3 bases and J 1 base, with 12 bases left between them. The CDR3 has 15 amino acids. DNA for the CDR3: TGTGCCACCAGCAGGGCAGCAGCGAGCCAAGAGACCCAGTACTTC. Amino acids: CATSRAAASQETQYF.

The rearrangement links TRBV20-1 to TRBJ2-7; maybe TRBD1 (6 bases). The CDR3 sequence is 13 residues long. The germline V gene encodes CDR1 DFQATT and CDR2 SNEGSKA (reference sequence). The CDR3 region has the DNA TGCAGCGCTCGGACAGCGAGCTCCTACGAGCAGTACTTC. This gives the protein CSARTASSYEQYF.

This chain connects TRBV20-1 to TRBJ2-1; 7 nucleotides line up with TRBD2. There are 15 residues in the CDR3. Germline trimming cut 6 bases from V and 6 bases from J; bases unmatched to any gene: 14. Germline CDR1 reads DFQATT; CDR2 reads SNEGSKA (reference sequence). CDR3 bases: TGCAGTGCCCTAAGACTAGCTGGGTCATTCAATGAGCAGTTCTTC. Translated: CSALRLAGSFNEQFF.

The chain employs TRBV12-3 or TRBV12-4 and TRBJ2-5, with 9 bases lining up with TRBD2. The CDR3 has 14 amino acids. V shed 5 bases, J shed 5 bases, and the junction held 6 bases outside the gene matches. This CDR3 is CASSLSSGTETQYF. The CDR3 coding sequence is TGTGCCAGCAGTCTCTCTAGCGGGACGGAGACCCAGTACTTC.

The rearrangement uses TRBV20-1 and TRBJ1-2, with 10 bases lining up with TRBD1. Trimming at V came to 5 bases and at J to 0 bases, leaving 6 bases not matched to a gene. The CDR3 length is 15 residues. CDR1 and CDR2 (germline): DFQATT, SNEGSKA (reference sequence). In DNA form, the CDR3 reads TGCAGTGCTGACTCCGGGACAGGGGCTAACTATGGCTACACCTTC. Its protein product is CSADSGTGANYGYTF.

The chain employs TRBV4-1 and TRBJ2-1; D gene ambiguous. CDR1 and CDR2 from the germline V gene are MGHRA and YSYEKL. V lost 4 bases to trimming and J lost 5 bases, with 12 bases between them. This CDR3 comprises 14 residues. CDR3 residues: CASSLRPANNEQFF. The CDR3 region has the DNA TGCGCCAGCAGCCTACGACCTGCGAACAATGAGCAGTTCTTC.

The chain combines TRBV4-1 with TRBJ1-4, with a weak D call TRBD1 (6 bases). The CDR3 is 16 residues long. Trimming took off 3 bases at V and 8 bases at J, with 19 bases between the two ends. Germline V gene sequence: CDR1 MGHRA, CDR2 YSYEKL. This CDR3 is CASSQGNGGAGEKLFF. CDR3 DNA sequence: TGCGCCAGCAGCCAGGGAAATGGGGGGGCTGGAGAAAAACTGTTTTTT.

The chain has TRBV29-1 and TRBJ1-5, with D possibly matching TRBD1 (5 bases). The germline CDR1 and CDR2 sequences are SQVTM and ANQGSEA. The CDR3 totals 12 residues. The V end was cut by 8 bases, the J end by 3 bases, with 11 bases between. CDR3 DNA sequence: TGCAGCATGGGGGGTTACAATCAGCCCCAGCATTTT. It codes for CSMGGYNQPQHF.

The chain joins TRBV7-9 to TRBJ2-3, with 12 bases fitting TRBD2. Germline lookup yields CDR1 SEHNR and CDR2 FQNEAQ (reference sequence). The CDR3 sequence is 16 residues long. The ends lost 6 bases at V and 4 bases at J; junction bases unmatched: 8. The DNA of the CDR3 is TGTGCCAGCAGACCAAGGACTAGCGGGACTTCAGATACGCAGTATTTT. This encodes CASRPRTSGTSDTQYF. Full variable domain (remainder filled in from reference TRBV7-9 and TRBJ2-3): DTGVSQNPRHKITKRGQNVTFRCDPISEHNRLYWYRQTLGQGPEFLTYFQNEAQLEKSRLLSDRFSAERPKGSFSTLEIQRTEQGDSAMYLCASRPRTSGTSDTQYFGPGTRLTVL.

The V and J genes are TRBV4-2 and TRBJ1-5; 7 bases are a match to TRBD1. The CDR3 consists of 15 residues. Germline V gene sequence: CDR1 LGHNA, CDR2 YNFKEQ. The V segment lost 2 bases and the J segment 6 bases; nucleotides outside the gene matches: 7. CDR3 nucleotide sequence: TGTGCCAGCAGCCAAATCAACAGGGGCCCTCAGCCCCAGCATTTT. Translated, it gives CASSQINRGPQPQHF.

This chain's CDR3 is CASRPTGAHSGANVLTF. The CDR3 nucleotides are TGTGCCAGCAGGCCCACAGGGGCCCACTCTGGGGCCAACGTCCTGACTTTC. The chain couples TRBV28 to TRBJ2-6; 7 nucleotides agree with TRBD1. The ends lost 6 bases at V and 0 bases at J; junction bases unmatched: 8. The germline V gene encodes CDR1 MDHEN and CDR2 SYDVKM. The CDR3 runs to 17 residues. The complete variable domain, with remaining parts taken from reference TRBV28 and TRBJ2-6, reads DVKVTQSSRYLVKRTGEKVFLECVQDMDHENMFWYRQDPGLGLRLIYFSYDVKMKEKGDIPEGYSVSREKKERFSLILESASTNQTSMYLCASRPTGAHSGANVLTFGAGSRLTVL.

The chain combines TRBV2 with TRBJ2-5; 8 bases map to TRBD2. The end of the DNA fits TRBJ2-7 better, so the J call may be wrong. CDR1 SNHLY and CDR2 FYNNEI come from the germline V gene. The CDR3 consists of 15 residues. The CDR3 reads CASSESQREWNEQYF. As DNA, the CDR3 is TGTGCCAGCAGTGAAAGCCAGCGGGAGTGGAACGAGCAGTACTTC.

V and J are TRBV20-1 and TRBJ1-1, with a tentative D call TRBD1 (5 bases). The CDR3 has 16 amino acids. Germline V lookup: CDR1 DFQATT, CDR2 SNEGSKA (reference sequence). Trimming cost V 6 bases and J 0 bases, with 20 bases left between them. The CDR3 here is CSARKTAEYLNTEAFF. The DNA of the CDR3 is TGCAGTGCCCGAAAGACAGCGGAATACTTGAACACTGAAGCTTTCTTT.

This clonotype was seen many times. The J gene is TRBJ2-1, the V gene TRBV3-1; possibly TRBD1 for D (6 bases). The V end lost 1 base, the J end lost 9 bases, and 10 bases lay between the germline ends. Germline CDR1 and CDR2: LGHDT and YNNKEL (reference sequence). This CDR3 has 13 amino acids. The CDR3 sequence is CASSQGGRGEQFF. CDR3 nucleotides: TGTGCCAGCAGCCAAGGGGGGCGAGGTGAGCAGTTCTTC.

CDR3 in amino acids: CASSDSCRRGAGYTF. The DNA of the CDR3 is TGTGCCAGCAGTGACTCGTGCAGGAGGGGCGCAGGCTACACCTTC. The chain is built from TRBV6-4 and TRBJ1-2; tentatively, D is TRBD1 (5 bases). CDR3 length: 15 amino acids. Trimming shortened V by 0 bases and J by 8 bases, and 16 bases separated the two germline ends. Germline lookup yields CDR1 MRHNA and CDR2 SNTAGT.

The chain couples TRBV6-2 or TRBV6-3 to TRBJ2-1, with D unresolved. CDR1 and CDR2 from the germline V gene are MNHEY and SVGEGT. V dropped 6 bases and J dropped 0 bases, with 12 bases sitting between them. This CDR3 spans 15 amino acids. DNA for the CDR3: TGTGCCAGCAGCTACCCGAAGGGCTCCTACAATGAGCAGTTCTTC. It yields the protein CASSYPKGSYNEQFF.

The rearrangement links TRBV4-1 to TRBJ2-3; 9 nucleotides align to TRBD2. The CDR3 sequence is 15 residues long. Trimming at V came to 4 bases and at J to 5 bases, leaving 7 bases not matched to a gene. CDR1 and CDR2 from the germline V gene are MGHRA and YSYEKL. DNA of the CDR3: TGCGCCAGCAGCCTCACGGGACTAGCCCAAGATACGCAGTATTTT. Amino acids: CASSLTGLAQDTQYF.

This clonotype has just a few counts. The rearrangement links TRBV28 to TRBJ2-5; D gene uncertain. The germline V and J ends were trimmed by 6 bases and 13 bases, with 15 bases remaining between them. This CDR3 region has 11 residues. CDR1 is MDHEN, CDR2 SYDVKM, per germline. CDR3 residues: CASSTRRWRYF. CDR3 DNA sequence: TGTGCCAGCAGCACCCGTCGGTGGCGGTACTTC.

This clonotype was counted between two and nine times. V usage is TRBV4-1 and J usage is TRBJ2-1, with unresolved D. The CDR3 loop spans 13 amino acids. Per germline, CDR1 MGHRA and CDR2 YSYEKL. V gave up 1 base and J gave up 8 bases, with 9 bases separating them. The CDR3 spells CASSQAGLDEQFF. CDR3 coding DNA: TGCGCCAGCAGCCAAGCCGGGTTGGATGAGCAGTTCTTC.

The V and J genes are TRBV28 and TRBJ2-7, with D possibly TRBD2 on 6 matching bases. This CDR3 spans 12 amino acids. V shed 11 bases and J shed 6 bases, with 17 bases lying between them. Germline loops: CDR1 MDHEN, CDR2 SYDVKM. CDR3 nucleotides: TGTGCCCCCAGGGCGGGGTCACTCGAGCAGTACTTC. The encoded protein is CAPRAGSLEQYF.

This clonotype was found a few times. The rearrangement uses TRBV29-1 and TRBJ2-5, with D perhaps matching TRBD1 or TRBD2 (5 bases each). Germline V gene lookup returns CDR1 SQVTM and CDR2 ANQGSEA. The CDR3 loop spans 13 amino acids. V lost 8 bases and J lost 2, with 15 bases in between. The CDR3 DNA is TGCAGCCTCCTTTGGGGGATACAAGAGACCCAGTACTTC. Its protein is CSLLWGIQETQYF.

This clonotype was counted only a few times. The chain combines TRBV27 with TRBJ2-3, with TRBD2 identical over 9 bases. The length of the CDR3 is 19 residues. Germline V gene sequence: CDR1 MNHEY, CDR2 SMNVEV (reference sequence). Trimming took 0 bases from V and 1 from J; bases not matched to a gene: 11. Here the CDR3 DNA reads TGTGCCAGCAGTTTATCGATAGGCCAGCGGGAGGTTGGCACAGATACGCAGTATTTT. Its protein is CASSLSIGQREVGTDTQYF.

This clonotype was counted between two and nine times. The chain has TRBV6-6 and TRBJ2-3; TRBD1 aligns across 7 bases. J was trimmed by 2 bases and V by 8 bases; bases with no gene match: 7. This CDR3 is 14 amino acids long. Germline loops: CDR1 MNHNY, CDR2 SVGAGI (reference sequence). The CDR3 DNA reads as TGTGCCAGCGCGCAGGGACAGTCCACAGATACGCAGTATTTT. Translating gives CASAQGQSTDTQYF.